Shown below are 10 T cell receptor beta chains from a single sample sequenced in a study of blood T cell repertoires in COVID-19. TCRdb's table, derived via immunoSEQ multiplex PCR, lists solely in-frame clones and lacks some. The sample shows tens of thousands of clones, around 86% of them seen only once. Sequencing input: peripheral blood. The receptors shown here come from a human donor in a cohort sampled during active COVID-19.

This clone was detected a few times. This sequence joins TRBV6-5 and TRBJ1-2, with D maybe TRBD1 (5 bases). Germline values: CDR1 MNHEY, CDR2 SVGAGI. The CDR3 contains 13 residues. The V end was cut by 5 bases, the J end by 9 bases, with 16 bases between. CDR3 coding DNA: TGTGCCAGCAGTCCAACTCAGGGCAGAAGCTACACCTTC. This translates into CASSPTQGRSYTF.

The genes are TRBV10-1 and TRBJ2-1; 7 positions match TRBD1. The V gene's germline CDR1 is WNHNN and CDR2 SYGVQD (reference sequence). V lost 2 bases, J lost 15 bases, and 7 bases stayed unmatched. The CDR3 is made up of 12 amino acids. CDR3 sequence (DNA): TGCGCCAGCAGTGAGAATGACAGGGCTAGGTTCTTC. This sequence encodes CASSENDRARFF.

This clone was recorded once. The chain couples TRBV6-6 to TRBJ1-5, with 8 nucleotides matching TRBD1. Germline V gives CDR1 MNHNY, CDR2 SVGAGI (reference sequence). The CDR3 extends over 16 amino acids. The V gene end was trimmed by 2 bases and the J gene end by 0 bases; junction bases not matched to a gene: 3. CDR3 DNA: TGTGCCAGCAGTTACAAGACAGGGGTTAGCAATCAGCCCCAGCATTTT. The encoded protein is CASSYKTGVSNQPQHF.

This chain joins TRBV2 and TRBJ1-4; weak D call: TRBD1 (6 bases). Per the germline V gene, CDR1 is SNHLY and CDR2 is FYNNEI. This CDR3 is 13 amino acids long. V lost 6 bases and J lost 8, with 13 bases in between. The CDR3 sequence: CASRWGRGEKLFF. The CDR3 region has the DNA TGTGCCAGCAGATGGGGGCGTGGAGAAAAACTGTTTTTT.

The chain recombines TRBV5-1 with TRBJ1-2; 7 bases line up with TRBD1. The CDR3 has 13 amino acids. Germline V gene data show CDR1 as SGHRS and CDR2 as YFSETQ. The V and J ends lost 4 bases and 4 bases, in that order; junction bases with no gene match: 4. CDR3 DNA: TGCGCCAGCAGCCAGGACAGGATCTATGGCTACACCTTC. Its protein product is CASSQDRIYGYTF. Full variable domain (missing parts from reference TRBV5-1 and TRBJ1-2): KAGVTQTPRYLIKTRGQQVTLSCSPISGHRSVSWYQQTPGQGLQFLFEYFSETQRNKGNFPGRFSGRQFSNSRSEMNVSTLELGDSALYLCASSQDRIYGYTFGSGTRLTVV.

The table lists this clone with a few counts. V is TRBV4-2 and J is TRBJ1-1, with a possible D match to TRBD1 (6 bases). Germline V gene data show CDR1 as LGHNA and CDR2 as YNFKEQ. This CDR3 is built from 18 residues. Trimming pared 0 bases from V and 9 bases from J, leaving 26 bases between. CDR3 sequence reads: CASSQEVLQGPYAKQAFF. DNA for the CDR3: TGTGCCAGCAGCCAAGAAGTTCTACAGGGCCCGTACGCGAAACAAGCTTTCTTT.

The chain combines TRBV4-1 with TRBJ2-2, with unresolved D. Per the germline V gene, CDR1 is MGHRA and CDR2 is YSYEKL. The CDR3 spans 13 residues. The germline V and J ends were trimmed by 1 base and 4 bases, with 4 bases remaining between them. The CDR3 coding sequence is TGCGCCAGCAGCCAAGCGGTCACCGGGGAGCTGTTTTTT. As protein: CASSQAVTGELFF.

This CDR3 is CASSLGGRAHNEQFF. CDR3 bases: TGTGCCAGCAGCTTAGGCGGCAGGGCCCACAATGAGCAGTTCTTC. The chain carries TRBV7-9 and TRBJ2-1, with D possibly being TRBD1 (5 bases). Germline CDR1 reads SEHNR; CDR2 reads FQNEAQ (reference sequence). This CDR3 comprises 15 residues. The ends were cut back, 1 base at V and 5 bases at J, with 12 bases in the middle.

The chain is built from TRBV10-3 and TRBJ2-2; 7 bases line up with TRBD1. Germline V gene data show CDR1 as ENHRY and CDR2 as SYGVKD. The CDR3 extends over 15 amino acids. The junction had 6 bases not matched to a gene; V was cut back by 7 bases and J by 1 base. CDR3 coding DNA: TGTGCCATCAAGTCGACAGGGATGAACACCGGGGAGCTGTTTTTT. The encoded protein is CAIKSTGMNTGELFF.

This rearrangement joins TRBV25-1 to TRBJ2-2, with TRBD2 matching over 8 bases. The V gene end was trimmed by 6 bases and the J gene end by 7 bases; junction bases not matched to a gene: 4. The CDR3 length is 13 residues. The germline CDR1 and CDR2 sequences are MGHDK and SYGVNS. The CDR3 coding sequence is TGTGCCAGCAGCGGGGGGGTGGTCGGGGAGCTGTTTTTT. Its protein is CASSGGVVGELFF.